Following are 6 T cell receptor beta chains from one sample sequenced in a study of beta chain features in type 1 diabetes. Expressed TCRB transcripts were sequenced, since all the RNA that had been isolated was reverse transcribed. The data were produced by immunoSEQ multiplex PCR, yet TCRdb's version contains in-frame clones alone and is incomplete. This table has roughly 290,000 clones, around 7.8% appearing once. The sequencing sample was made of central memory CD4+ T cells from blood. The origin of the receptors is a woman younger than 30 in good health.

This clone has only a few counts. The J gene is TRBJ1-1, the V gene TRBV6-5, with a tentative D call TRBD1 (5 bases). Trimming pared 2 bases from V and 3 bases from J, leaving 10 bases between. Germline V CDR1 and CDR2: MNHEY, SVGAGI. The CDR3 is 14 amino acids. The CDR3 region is CASSYVDSDTEAFF. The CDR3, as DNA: TGTGCCAGCAGTTACGTTGACAGCGACACTGAAGCTTTCTTT.

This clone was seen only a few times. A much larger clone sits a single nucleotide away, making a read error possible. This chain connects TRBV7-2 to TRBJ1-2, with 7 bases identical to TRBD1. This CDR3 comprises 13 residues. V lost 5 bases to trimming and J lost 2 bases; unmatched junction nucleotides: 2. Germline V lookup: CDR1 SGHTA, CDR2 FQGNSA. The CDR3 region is CASSADRNYGYTF. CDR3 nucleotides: TGTGCCAGCAGCGCGGACAGGAACTATGGCTACACCTTC.

This chain's CDR3 is CASSWREGQDTQYF. The DNA for the CDR3 is TGTGCCAGCAGCTGGCGGGAGGGCCAAGATACGCAGTATTTT. This chain joins TRBV7-2 and TRBJ2-3, with 9 bases identical to TRBD2. Germline CDR1 SGHTA, CDR2 FQGNSA. V shed 4 bases, J shed 5 bases, and the junction held 4 bases outside the gene matches. The CDR3 sequence is 14 residues long.

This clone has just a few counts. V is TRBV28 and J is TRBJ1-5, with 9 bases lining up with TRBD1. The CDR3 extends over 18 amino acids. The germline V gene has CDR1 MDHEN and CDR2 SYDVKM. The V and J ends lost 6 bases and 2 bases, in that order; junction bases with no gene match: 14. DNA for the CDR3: TGTGCCAGCAGACATAGGGGCCGGGACAGGGACGGCAATCAGCCCCAGCATTTT. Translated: CASRHRGRDRDGNQPQHF.

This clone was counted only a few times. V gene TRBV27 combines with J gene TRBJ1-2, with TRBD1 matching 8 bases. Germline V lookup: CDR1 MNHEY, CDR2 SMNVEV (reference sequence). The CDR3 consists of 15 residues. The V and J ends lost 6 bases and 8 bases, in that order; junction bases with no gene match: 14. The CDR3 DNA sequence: TGTGCCAGCAGACCTACAGGGGGATTCTCGGGGGGCTACACCTTC. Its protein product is CASRPTGGFSGGYTF.

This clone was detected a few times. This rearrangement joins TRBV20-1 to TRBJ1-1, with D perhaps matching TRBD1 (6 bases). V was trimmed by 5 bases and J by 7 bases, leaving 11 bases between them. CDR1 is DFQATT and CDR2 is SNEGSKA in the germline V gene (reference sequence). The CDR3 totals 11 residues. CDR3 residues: CSAGEGDEAFF. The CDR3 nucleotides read TGCAGTGCTGGGGAGGGGGATGAAGCTTTCTTT.